A single sample is the source of the 4 T cell receptor beta chains below, sequenced in a study of shared T cell receptors in the human thymus. The protocol was immunoSEQ multiplex PCR, while the TCRdb copy is restricted to in-frame clones and leaves out a portion. The repertoire holds about 380,000 clones, with more than 85% as singletons. Sequenced: thymocytes. These receptors all stem from a human donor.

This sequence joins TRBV15 and TRBJ1-3, with unresolved D. This CDR3 contains 17 residues. Germline CDR1 reads LNHNV; CDR2 reads YYDKDF (reference sequence). Trimming cost V 0 bases and J 4 bases, with 16 bases left between them. The CDR3 sequence: CATSRDPLSSLGNTIYF. CDR3 DNA sequence: TGTGCCACCAGCAGAGACCCCTTAAGTTCGCTGGGAAACACCATATATTTT.

The rearrangement links TRBV28 to TRBJ2-7; TRBD1 might be the D (6 bases). CDR3 size: 15 residues. Germline V gene data show CDR1 as MDHEN and CDR2 as SYDVKM. Deletions cut 6 bases from V and 0 bases from J, with 15 bases between. The CDR3 coding sequence is TGTGCCAGCAGGCTGACAGGCCCTGGCTCCTACGAGCAGTACTTC. It translates to CASRLTGPGSYEQYF.

V gene TRBV6-5 combines with J gene TRBJ2-7; D possibly corresponds to TRBD2 (6 bases). Per germline, CDR1 MNHEY and CDR2 SVGAGI. V was cut by 6 bases and J by 2 bases, with 14 bases left in between. This CDR3 region has 14 residues. Written as DNA, the CDR3 is TGTGCCAGCAGGGGGCTAGCGATCCCCTACGAGCAGTACTTC. This translates into CASRGLAIPYEQYF.

The gene calls are TRBV2 and TRBJ2-5; the match to TRBD1 covers 9 bases. Trimming removed 6 bases from V and 3 bases from J; junction bases left unmatched: 5. Per germline, CDR1 SNHLY and CDR2 FYNNEI. The CDR3 has 14 residues. CDR3 nucleotides: TGTGCCAGCAGCCCGGACAGGGGCGAAGAGACCCAGTACTTC. Protein sequence: CASSPDRGEETQYF.